Each of the 16 T cell receptor beta chains below was sequenced from the same sample in a study of neurological immune-mediated disorders. TCRdb ran MiXCR on the 5' RACE reads and lists one entry per CDR3 protein. The sample carries approximately 39,000 distinct CDR3 sequences, 6% to 7.5% recorded once. Sequences were obtained from CD4+ T cells from blood. The receptors originated from a man aged 45-60 years in good health.

This clonotype was seen ten or more times. This chain uses TRBV5-1 with TRBJ2-5; the D is unclear. V was trimmed by 1 base and J by 5 bases, leaving 15 bases between them. CDR3 size: 15 residues. Germline V gene sequence: CDR1 SGHRS, CDR2 YFSETQ. The CDR3 region is CASSLPLGPGETQYF. The CDR3 DNA reads TGCGCCAGCAGCTTGCCCCTTGGGCCTGGGGAGACCCAGTACTTC.

In its sample, this clonotype was seen many times. This chain connects TRBV19 to TRBJ2-7; 7 bases line up with TRBD2. Germline V lookup: CDR1 LNHDA, CDR2 SQIVND (reference sequence). This CDR3 region has 15 residues. The J segment lost 7 bases and the V segment lost 5 bases, leaving 14 bases of the junction unmatched. Here the CDR3 DNA reads TGTGCCAGTAGTGCCCGGGACTACCTCTCGGGGGAGCAGTACTTC. Encoded protein: CASSARDYLSGEQYF. Looking up the rest from reference TRBV19 and TRBJ2-7 gives the full variable domain: DGGITQSPKYLFRKEGQNVTLSCEQNLNHDAMYWYRQDPGQGLRLIYYSQIVNDFQKGDIAEGYSVSREKKESFPLTVTSAQKNPTAFYLCASSARDYLSGEQYFGPGTRLTVT.

In its sample, this clonotype was seen many times. This rearrangement joins TRBV20-1 to TRBJ2-2, with D possibly being TRBD1 (6 bases). CDR3 length: 14 residues. Germline values: CDR1 DFQATT, CDR2 SNEGSKA (reference sequence). Trimming removed 6 bases from V and 5 bases from J, with 16 bases in between. CDR3 sequence: CSAPIPTGTGELFF. CDR3 nucleotide sequence: TGCAGTGCGCCTATTCCAACAGGGACCGGGGAGCTGTTTTTT.

This clonotype was seen repeatedly, ten times or more. V and J are TRBV12-3 or TRBV12-4 and TRBJ2-7; D is possibly TRBD1 (5 bases). The CDR3 is 12 amino acids. V was cut by 5 bases and J by 1 base, with 6 bases left in between. The CDR3 loop reads CASSRQSYEQYF. The CDR3 nucleotides read TGTGCCAGCAGTCGACAGTCCTACGAGCAGTACTTC.

This clonotype was observed a handful of times. V is TRBV14 and J is TRBJ2-1; 8 nucleotides match TRBD2. The germline V gene has CDR1 SGHDN and CDR2 FVKESK. The length of the CDR3 is 15 residues. Losses at the gene ends were 6 bases for V and 0 bases for J; bases not matched to a gene: 4. The CDR3 is CASRLTSGSYNEQFF. The CDR3 region has the DNA TGTGCCAGCAGACTCACTAGCGGCTCCTACAATGAGCAGTTCTTC.

Relative to its sample, this clonotype is medium-sized. At one boundary the junction diverges from the germline segment, which might be a read error. The J gene is TRBJ1-2, the V gene TRBV12-3 or TRBV12-4, with TRBD1 identical over 7 bases. This CDR3 region has 11 residues. The chain's CDR3 is CASSRWTGGVF. CDR3 sequence (DNA): TGTGCCAGCAGTCGATGGACAGGAGGGGTGTTC.

This clonotype occurred many times. The chain uses TRBV5-1 and TRBJ2-3, with 10 bases identical to TRBD2. CDR3 length: 15 residues. The V segment lost 4 bases and the J segment 1 base; nucleotides outside the gene matches: 3. The germline V gene encodes CDR1 SGHRS and CDR2 YFSETQ. The CDR3 is CASSQSGRGTDTQYF. CDR3 DNA sequence: TGCGCCAGCAGCCAGAGCGGGAGGGGCACAGATACGCAGTATTTT.

This clonotype occurred many times. V usage is TRBV20-1 and J usage is TRBJ2-7; D ambiguous. This CDR3 contains 13 residues. The germline V gene has CDR1 DFQATT and CDR2 SNEGSKA (reference sequence). V was pared by 0 bases and J by 6 bases, with 12 bases between. The CDR3 region is CSARDPAGREQYF. The CDR3 DNA is TGCAGTGCTAGAGATCCCGCTGGCCGCGAGCAGTACTTC.

This clonotype occurred many times. This chain joins TRBV12-3 or TRBV12-4 and TRBJ2-7, with TRBD2 matching 12 bases. There are 15 residues in the CDR3. J was trimmed by 3 bases and V by 8 bases; bases with no gene match: 8. The CDR3 spells CASRAGTSGLYEQYF. Written as DNA, the CDR3 is TGTGCCAGCCGAGCCGGGACTAGCGGGCTCTACGAGCAGTACTTC.

This clonotype showed up many times. The chain uses TRBV25-1 and TRBJ2-1, with D unclear. Germline values: CDR1 MGHDK, CDR2 SYGVNS. Trimming took off 4 bases at V and 7 bases at J, with 8 bases between the two ends. This CDR3 contains 12 residues. The CDR3 reads CASSGVANEQFF. CDR3 in DNA: TGTGCCAGCAGTGGGGTGGCGAATGAGCAGTTCTTC.

This clonotype was counted many times. This chain joins TRBV6-1 and TRBJ1-5; a possible D gene is TRBD1 (6 bases). The CDR3 loop spans 15 amino acids. From germline, CDR1 is MNHNS and CDR2 SASEGT. V was cut by 3 bases and J by 7 bases, with 16 bases left in between. CDR3 DNA sequence: TGTGCCAGCAGTGAGGATACACAGGGCGGGCAGCCCCAGCATTTT. Its protein product is CASSEDTQGGQPQHF.

In its sample, this clonotype was seen many times. V and J are TRBV27 and TRBJ2-1; D unresolved. The V end lost 6 bases, the J end lost 6 bases, and 9 bases lay between the germline ends. Germline V gene sequence: CDR1 MNHEY, CDR2 SMNVEV (reference sequence). The CDR3 has 12 amino acids. As DNA, the CDR3 is TGTGCCAGCAGCTCCCTAGTCAATGAGCAGTTCTTC. As protein: CASSSLVNEQFF.

The table lists this clonotype with many counts. J is TRBJ1-4 and V is TRBV14; the match to TRBD1 covers 10 bases. V was clipped by 2 bases and J by 1 base; unmatched bases: 1. This CDR3 has 16 amino acids. CDR1 SGHDN and CDR2 FVKESK come from the germline V gene. The CDR3 coding sequence is TGTGCCAGCAGCCAACGGACAGGGGGAACTAATGAAAAACTGTTTTTT. It yields the protein CASSQRTGGTNEKLFF. Complete variable domain (other parts from reference TRBV14 and TRBJ1-4): EAGVTQFPSHSVIEKGQTVTLRCDPISGHDNLYWYRRVMGKEIKFLLHFVKESKQDESGMPNNRFLAERTGGTYSTLKVQPAELEDSGVYFCASSQRTGGTNEKLFFGSGTQLSVL.

This clonotype has a count of ten or more. The chain carries TRBV11-1 and TRBJ2-2, with a weak D call TRBD2 (6 bases). The germline CDR1 and CDR2 sequences are SGHAT and FQDESV (reference sequence). The CDR3 spans 13 residues. V was cut by 5 bases and J by 6 bases, with 10 bases left in between. CDR3 sequence reads: CASSLGEAGELFF. For the CDR3, the DNA is TGTGCCAGCAGCCTAGGGGAGGCCGGGGAGCTGTTTTTT.

This clonotype was seen many times. This chain's CDR3 is CASSPGTGMLMNTEAFF. For the CDR3, the DNA is TGTGCCAGCTCACCCGGGACAGGGATGTTGATGAACACTGAAGCTTTCTTT. The rearrangement uses TRBV18 and TRBJ1-1, with TRBD1 matching 9 bases. The CDR3 runs 17 residues. The junction had 8 bases not matched to a gene; V was cut back by 3 bases and J by 0 bases. Germline lookup yields CDR1 KGHSH and CDR2 LQKENI.

The chain uses TRBV10-3 and TRBJ1-5; 12 bases fit TRBD1. The ends lost 4 bases at V and 3 bases at J; junction bases unmatched: 1. Per the germline V gene, CDR1 is ENHRY and CDR2 is SYGVKD. The CDR3 is 15 amino acids. DNA for the CDR3: TGTGCCATCAGTGTGGGACAGGGGGCCAATCAGCCCCAGCATTTT. Translated: CAISVGQGANQPQHF.